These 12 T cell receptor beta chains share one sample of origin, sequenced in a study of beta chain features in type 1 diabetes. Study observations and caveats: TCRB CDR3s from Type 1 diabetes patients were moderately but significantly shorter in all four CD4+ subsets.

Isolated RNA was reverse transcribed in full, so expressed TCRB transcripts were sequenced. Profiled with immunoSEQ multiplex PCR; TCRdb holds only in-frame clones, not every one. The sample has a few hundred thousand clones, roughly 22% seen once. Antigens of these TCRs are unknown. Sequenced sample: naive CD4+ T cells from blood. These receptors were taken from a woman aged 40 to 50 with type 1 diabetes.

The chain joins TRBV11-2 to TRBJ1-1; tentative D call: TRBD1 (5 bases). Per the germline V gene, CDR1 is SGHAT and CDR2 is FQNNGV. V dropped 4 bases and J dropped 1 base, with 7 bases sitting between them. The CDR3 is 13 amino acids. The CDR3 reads CASSSDRNTEAFF. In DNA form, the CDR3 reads TGTGCCAGCAGCTCCGACAGGAACACTGAAGCTTTCTTT.

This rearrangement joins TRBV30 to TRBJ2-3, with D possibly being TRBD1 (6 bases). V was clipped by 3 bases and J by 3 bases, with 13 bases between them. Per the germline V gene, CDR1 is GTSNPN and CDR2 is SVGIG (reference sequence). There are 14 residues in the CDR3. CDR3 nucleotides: TGTGCCTGGAGCGGGACACCAGTTACAGATACGCAGTATTTT. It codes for CAWSGTPVTDTQYF.

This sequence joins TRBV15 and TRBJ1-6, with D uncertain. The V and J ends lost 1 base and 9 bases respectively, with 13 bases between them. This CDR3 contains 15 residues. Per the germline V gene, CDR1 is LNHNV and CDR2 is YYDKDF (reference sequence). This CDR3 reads CATSRVAGEGSPLHF. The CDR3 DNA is TGTGCCACCAGCAGAGTTGCAGGAGAGGGTTCACCCCTCCACTTT.

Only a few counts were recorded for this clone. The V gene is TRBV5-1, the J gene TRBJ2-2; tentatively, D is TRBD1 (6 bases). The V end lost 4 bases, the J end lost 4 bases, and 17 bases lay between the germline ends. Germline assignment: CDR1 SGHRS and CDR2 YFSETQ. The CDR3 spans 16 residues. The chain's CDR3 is CASSLQGRGPTGELFF. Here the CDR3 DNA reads TGCGCCAGCAGCCTGCAGGGGCGAGGGCCCACCGGGGAGCTGTTTTTT.

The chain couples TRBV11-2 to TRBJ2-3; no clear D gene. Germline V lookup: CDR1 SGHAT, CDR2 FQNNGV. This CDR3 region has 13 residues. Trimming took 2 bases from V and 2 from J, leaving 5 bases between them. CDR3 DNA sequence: TGTGCCAGCAGCTTATCTCCCACAGATACGCAGTATTTT. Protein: CASSLSPTDTQYF.

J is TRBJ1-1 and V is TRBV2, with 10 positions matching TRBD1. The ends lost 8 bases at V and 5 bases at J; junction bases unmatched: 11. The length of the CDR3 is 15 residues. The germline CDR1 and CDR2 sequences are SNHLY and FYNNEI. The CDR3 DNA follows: TGTGCCAGCTGGCCCCGGGACAGGGGTGGAACTGAAGCTTTCTTT. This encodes CASWPRDRGGTEAFF.

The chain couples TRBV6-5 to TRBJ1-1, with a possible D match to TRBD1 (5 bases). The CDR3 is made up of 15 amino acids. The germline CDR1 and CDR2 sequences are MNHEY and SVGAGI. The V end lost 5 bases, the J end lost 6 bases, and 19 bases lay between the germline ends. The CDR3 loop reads CASSTESGIGSEAFF. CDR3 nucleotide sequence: TGTGCCAGCAGTACCGAGTCAGGGATCGGGTCTGAAGCTTTCTTT.

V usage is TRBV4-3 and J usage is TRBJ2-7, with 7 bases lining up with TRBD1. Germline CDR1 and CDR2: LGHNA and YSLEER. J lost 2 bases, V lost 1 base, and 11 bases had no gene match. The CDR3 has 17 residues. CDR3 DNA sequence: TGCGCCAGCAGCCAAGCGGCGGCGCCAGGGGGTCCCTACGAGCAGTACTTC. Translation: CASSQAAAPGGPYEQYF.

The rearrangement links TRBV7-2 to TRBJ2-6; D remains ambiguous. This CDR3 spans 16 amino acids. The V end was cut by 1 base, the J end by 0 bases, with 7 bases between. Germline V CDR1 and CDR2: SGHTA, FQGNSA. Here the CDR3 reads CASSLGLFSGANVLTF. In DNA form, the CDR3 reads TGTGCCAGCAGCTTAGGGCTGTTCTCTGGGGCCAACGTCCTGACTTTC.

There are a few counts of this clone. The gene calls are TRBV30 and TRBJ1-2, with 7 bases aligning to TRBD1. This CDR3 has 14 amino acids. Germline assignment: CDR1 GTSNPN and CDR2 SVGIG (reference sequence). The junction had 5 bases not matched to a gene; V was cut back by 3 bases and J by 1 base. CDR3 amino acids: CAWSLTGINYGYTF. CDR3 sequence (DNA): TGTGCCTGGAGCTTGACAGGGATTAACTATGGCTACACCTTC.

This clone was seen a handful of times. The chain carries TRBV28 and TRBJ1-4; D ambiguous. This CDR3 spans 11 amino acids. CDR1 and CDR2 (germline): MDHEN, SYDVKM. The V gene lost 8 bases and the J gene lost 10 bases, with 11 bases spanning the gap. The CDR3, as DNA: TGTGCCAGCGGTACGACGGGAAAACTGTTTTTT. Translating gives CASGTTGKLFF.

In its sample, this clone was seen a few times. CDR3 protein: CASSVERGGRDYNEQFF. The CDR3 region has the DNA TGTGCCAGCAGCGTAGAGCGAGGCGGGAGAGACTACAATGAGCAGTTCTTC. The rearrangement uses TRBV9 and TRBJ2-1; TRBD2 matches 7 bases. The CDR3 has 17 amino acids. After removal of 0 bases from V and 3 bases from J, the junction contained 9 bases not matched to a gene. Germline loops: CDR1 SGDLS, CDR2 YYNGEE.